These 6 T cell receptor beta chains were all obtained from the same sample, sequenced in a study of T cells in Graves' hyperthyroidism and ophthalmopathy. Authors of the study amplified TCR beta CDR3 regions from RNA transcripts. The study used the HTBI primer set for a first-round RT-PCR of the TCR CDR3. MiXCR, run by TCRdb on the multiplex PCR reads, gives a single entry per CDR3 protein. The table shows some 400,000 distinct CDR3 sequences, with approximately 13% occurring only once. The sequenced sample consisted of blood. The receptors here all came from a man aged 25-40 years with Graves' hyperthyroidism that later progressed to Graves' ophthalmopathy.

This clonotype turned up a few times. The chain carries TRBV20-1 and TRBJ2-2; 7 nucleotides match TRBD1. The CDR3 contains 17 residues. CDR1 is DFQATT and CDR2 is SNEGSKA in the germline V gene (reference sequence). J gave up 0 bases and V 0 bases, and 7 bases lay outside the gene matches. CDR3 DNA sequence: TGCAGTGCTAGAGATTCACAGGGGATCGCGAACACCGGGGAGCTGTTTTTT. Translation: CSARDSQGIANTGELFF.

This clonotype was recorded at least ten times. The CDR3 nucleotides are TGTGCCAGCAGTTTGGGAGGAATCTATCAAGCCAAAAACATTCAGTACTTC. It specifies CASSLGGIYQAKNIQYF. This chain uses TRBV28 with TRBJ2-4; D might be TRBD2 (6 bases). Germline V gene sequence: CDR1 MDHEN, CDR2 SYDVKM. Trimming left V 3 bases short and J 0 bases short, with 15 bases between. This CDR3 is built from 17 residues.

The gene calls are TRBV6-5 and TRBJ1-4, with D possibly being TRBD1 (5 bases). The germline V gene has CDR1 MNHEY and CDR2 SVGAGI. The CDR3 runs 14 residues. Between the trimmed V and J ends, which lost 7 bases and 8 bases, there was a span of 17 bases. CDR3 loop: CASNFGTRGEKLFF. Written as DNA, the CDR3 is TGTGCCAGCAATTTCGGGACCAGAGGGGAAAAACTGTTTTTT.

This clonotype was detected only a few times. V gene TRBV5-1 combines with J gene TRBJ1-4, with TRBD1 as a possible D gene (5 bases). V lost 0 bases to trimming and J lost 7 bases, with 13 bases between them. Germline CDR1 is SGHRS and CDR2 is YFSETQ. The CDR3 runs 15 residues. The DNA of the CDR3 is TGCGCCAGCAGCTTGGCCGACAGCGATGGTGAAAAACTGTTTTTT. This gives the protein CASSLADSDGEKLFF.

The sample holds a few counts of this clonotype. The rearrangement uses TRBV4-1 and TRBJ2-2; the match to TRBD2 covers 8 bases. CDR3 length equals 15 residues. The V segment lost 1 base and the J segment 6 bases; nucleotides outside the gene matches: 4. Looked up from germline, CDR1 is MGHRA and CDR2 is YSYEKL. CDR3 protein: CASSQVATSAGELFF. CDR3 nucleotide sequence: TGCGCCAGCAGCCAAGTAGCGACTAGCGCCGGGGAGCTGTTTTTT.

At least ten counts were recorded for this clonotype. V is TRBV12-3 or TRBV12-4 and J is TRBJ2-2; unclear D gene. The CDR3 runs 14 residues. V lost 6 bases and J lost 4, with 12 bases in between. DNA of the CDR3: TGTGCCAGCAGCCCAGACACGACCACCGGGGAGCTGTTTTTT. This gives the protein CASSPDTTTGELFF.